The present TCR beta chain was sequenced within a study of tumor-infiltrating lymphocytes in primary liver carcinoma. Notes on this clonotype: Its antigen is unidentified.

Findings and limits, study-wide: All five tumor regions shared only about 7.5-24% of top clones. Tumor region pairs outstripped tumor-adjacent and tumor-blood pairs in overlap.

Trimming left V 5 bases short and J 4 bases short, with 20 bases between. The CDR3 extends over 15 amino acids. Germline V CDR1 and CDR2: SQVTM, ANQGSEA. TCR beta cDNA was reverse-transcribed from roughly 520 ng of total RNA. The reaction used a constant-region primer and ProtoScript II reverse transcriptase. Three nested multiplex PCR rounds of slightly modified ARM-PCR generated TCR beta libraries. In the first two PCR rounds, TRBV1-TRBV30 forward primers were paired with a C-beta reverse primer, and each round lasted nine to ten cycles. TCRdb called the multiplex PCR reads again in MiXCR, with one record for every CDR3 protein. Seen here are approximately 190,000 distinct CDR3 sequences, around four fifths observed once, and the top ten hold about a sixth. Unsorted bulk tissue (roughly 20-34 mg) underwent RNA and DNA co-extraction. Surgical resection treated primary liver carcinoma in the patients.

This receptor was taken from a man aged 40-49 years with primary liver carcinoma and hepatitis B virus infection. What was sequenced was tumor tissue from primary liver carcinoma. The J gene is TRBJ2-5, the V gene TRBV29-1; D call uncertain. The CDR3 DNA follows: TGCAGCGTTCGGAATAGTGGGTGTTGGGCAGAGACCCAGTACTTC. This translates into CSVRNSGCWAETQYF.